These 4 T cell receptor beta chains came from one sample sequenced in a study of immune evolution from preneoplasia to lung adenocarcinoma. TCRdb's copy holds only in-frame clones and misses some; the assay was immunoSEQ multiplex PCR. Among a few thousand clones listed, 80% to 90% were seen once. Specimen: FFPE atypical adenomatous hyperplasia tissue from the lung. Subset reported: atypical adenomatous hyperplasia (AAH), lung preneoplasia. These receptors were obtained from a person between 70 and 80 years old with lung adenocarcinoma.

The V and J genes are TRBV2 and TRBJ1-1, with TRBD1 as a possible D gene (5 bases). CDR1 and CDR2 (germline): SNHLY, FYNNEI. The CDR3 is 13 amino acids. The V end lost 6 bases, the J end lost 1 base, and 9 bases lay between the germline ends. The CDR3 region has the DNA TGTGCCAGCAGGTGGGGCCAGAACACTGAAGCTTTCTTT. Amino acid sequence: CASRWGQNTEAFF. Combining the CDR3 with reference TRBV2 and TRBJ1-1 gives the whole variable domain EPEVTQTPSHQVTQMGQEVILRCVPISNHLYFYWYRQILGQKVEFLVSFYNNEISEKSEIFDDQFSVERPDGSNFTLKIRSTKLEDSAMYFCASRWGQNTEAFFGQGTRLTVV.

This chain links TRBV18 with TRBJ2-1, with a weak D call TRBD2 (6 bases). The germline V and J ends were trimmed by 3 bases and 5 bases, with 11 bases remaining between them. The CDR3 consists of 14 residues. Per germline, CDR1 KGHSH and CDR2 LQKENI. The CDR3 sequence: CASSPTREHNEQFF. In DNA form, the CDR3 reads TGTGCCAGCTCACCCACCCGGGAGCACAATGAGCAGTTCTTC.

V gene TRBV7-8 combines with J gene TRBJ1-2; no reliable D call. Germline assignment: CDR1 SGHVS and CDR2 FQNEAQ. The V end lost 0 bases, the J end lost 3 bases, and 8 bases lay between the germline ends. This CDR3 is 14 amino acids long. CDR3 sequence: CASSLAGRDYGYTF. CDR3 coding DNA: TGTGCCAGCAGCTTAGCGGGTAGAGACTATGGCTACACCTTC.

V is TRBV29-1 and J is TRBJ2-3, with 10 bases that match TRBD1. The V segment lost 5 bases and the J segment 0 bases; nucleotides outside the gene matches: 5. The CDR3 loop spans 15 amino acids. Germline CDR1 is SQVTM and CDR2 is ANQGSEA. The CDR3 reads CSVYRTGGSTDTQYF. For the CDR3, the DNA is TGCAGCGTTTACAGGACAGGGGGGAGCACAGATACGCAGTATTTT.